Listed here are 2 T cell receptor beta chains from one sample, sequenced in a study of HIV-infected children after antiretroviral therapy interruption. RNA-based 3' RACE libraries used unique molecular identifiers. Each CDR3 protein is one row after TCRdb ran MiXCR on the 3' RACE reads. The sample yields under 50,000 distinct CDR3 sequences, approximately 4.3% seen once. Treatment given: PENTA 11 planned treatment interruption arm or continuous ART arm. The specimen comprised CD45RA+ CD4+ T cells from PBMCs, pooled from several time points, sampled from a donor given antiretroviral therapy, either interrupted or continuous. Sample subset: naive CD4+ CD45RA+ CD45RO- T cells. These receptors originate from a pool of human donors with HIV.

The table lists this clonotype with many counts. This sequence joins TRBV6-6 and TRBJ1-5; 8 nucleotides align to TRBD1. Per the germline V gene, CDR1 is MNHNY and CDR2 is SVGAGI (reference sequence). The junction had 7 bases not matched to a gene; V was cut back by 7 bases and J by 2 bases. The CDR3 is made up of 15 amino acids. CDR3 nucleotide sequence: TGTGCCAGCATCTTTTCAGGGGGCGGCAATCAGCCCCAGCATTTT. As protein: CASIFSGGGNQPQHF.

Many counts were recorded for this clonotype. The chain carries TRBV7-2 and TRBJ2-1; 9 nucleotides align to TRBD2. The junction had 8 bases not matched to a gene; V was cut back by 2 bases and J by 6 bases. Germline V gene sequence: CDR1 SGHTA, CDR2 FQGNSA. The CDR3 runs 16 residues. CDR3 amino acids: CASSLRGSSGANEQFF. Here the CDR3 DNA reads TGTGCCAGCAGCTTACGGGGGTCTAGCGGGGCCAATGAGCAGTTCTTC.